One sample yielded the 9 T cell receptor beta chains listed below, sequenced in a study of graft-versus-host responses after intestinal transplantation. The antigens of these receptors remain unknown. Here immunoSEQ multiplex PCR was the method, and the copy in TCRdb shows in-frame clones only, minus some. The table records under 85,000 clones, about 94% of them present only once. The material sequenced was unstimulated CD8+ T cells sorted from spleen or lymph node cells, taken before intestinal transplant. The origin of the receptors is a human donor who received an intestinal transplant.

Of note for this clone: Other DNA sequences from this sample encode an identical CDR3 as well. The gene calls are TRBV7-6 and TRBJ2-5; TRBD2 matches at 7 bases. The CDR3 spans 14 residues. Germline values: CDR1 SGHVS, CDR2 FNYEAQ. Trimming at V came to 5 bases and at J to 5 bases, leaving 8 bases not matched to a gene. CDR3 region: CASSLWEGGETQYF. Here the CDR3 DNA reads TGTGCCAGCAGCCTGTGGGAGGGAGGTGAGACCCAGTACTTC.

The chain is built from TRBV29-1 and TRBJ2-7; 12 bases line up with TRBD1. CDR1 is SQVTM, CDR2 ANQGSEA, per germline. CDR3 size: 14 residues. J was trimmed by 2 bases and V by 6 bases; bases with no gene match: 5. The CDR3 bases are TGCAGCGTCATGGGACAGGGGGCAACCTACGAGCAGTACTTC. Its translation is CSVMGQGATYEQYF.

The rearrangement links TRBV30 to TRBJ2-3; D is unresolved. The germline CDR1 and CDR2 sequences are GTSNPN and SVGIG (reference sequence). CDR3 size: 12 residues. With 0 bases removed from V and 2 bases from J, the gap between germline ends came to 3 bases. The DNA of the CDR3 is TGTGCCTGGAGTGTACCCACAGATACGCAGTATTTT. This sequence encodes CAWSVPTDTQYF.

The chain couples TRBV18 to TRBJ1-1; TRBD1 might be the D (6 bases). Per germline, CDR1 KGHSH and CDR2 LQKENI. V was pared by 3 bases and J by 3 bases, with 14 bases between. This CDR3 has 15 amino acids. CDR3 amino acids: CASSPLLPGDTEAFF. CDR3 sequence (DNA): TGTGCCAGCTCACCGCTCCTGCCAGGGGACACTGAAGCTTTCTTT.

The J gene is TRBJ2-5, the V gene TRBV30, with D perhaps TRBD1 or TRBD2 (6 bases each). The CDR3 sequence is 14 residues long. Germline lookup yields CDR1 GTSNPN and CDR2 SVGIG (reference sequence). Trimming took 2 bases from V and 4 from J, leaving 14 bases between them. The DNA of the CDR3 is TGTGCCTGGAGTTTTGTCGGAGGGGGAGAGACCCAGTACTTC. Protein sequence: CAWSFVGGGETQYF.

The V gene is TRBV27, the J gene TRBJ1-2; the D is unclear. The CDR3 is 15 amino acids. V was shortened by 5 bases and J by 1 base, with 14 bases between the two germline ends. In germline, CDR1 is MNHEY, CDR2 SMNVEV (reference sequence). The chain's CDR3 is CASSTLQEGNYGYTF. Here the CDR3 DNA reads TGTGCCAGCAGTACCCTTCAGGAGGGTAACTATGGCTACACCTTC.

V gene TRBV2 combines with J gene TRBJ2-7, with D possibly being TRBD2 (6 bases). CDR1 SNHLY and CDR2 FYNNEI come from the germline V gene. V lost 10 bases and J 3 bases, leaving 16 bases between the germline ends. This CDR3 is built from 13 residues. This CDR3 is CANSPGLNYEQYF. The CDR3 region has the DNA TGTGCCAACTCCCCGGGACTCAACTACGAGCAGTACTTC.

This clone was seen just once. The gene calls are TRBV27 and TRBJ2-5; D not certain. Germline V CDR1 and CDR2: MNHEY, SMNVEV (reference sequence). The CDR3 runs 14 residues. V was clipped by 3 bases and J by 4 bases, with 12 bases between them. The CDR3 loop reads CASSFLYRRETQYF. CDR3 nucleotide sequence: TGTGCCAGCAGTTTCCTCTACCGCCGAGAGACCCAGTACTTC.

This chain uses TRBV4-2 with TRBJ2-1; 11 nucleotides line up with TRBD2. The germline V gene encodes CDR1 LGHNA and CDR2 YNFKEQ. CDR3 size: 17 residues. V trimming: 4 bases; J trimming: 4 bases; junction bases outside the gene matches: 9. The CDR3 region is CASSPPIRTSGYNEQFF. The CDR3 region has the DNA TGTGCCAGCAGCCCCCCGATCCGGACTAGCGGGTACAATGAGCAGTTCTTC.